This TCR beta chain was identified in a study of CD8 T cells in Susac syndrome. The CDR3 totals 14 residues. The germline V gene encodes CDR1 GTSNPN and CDR2 SVGIG (reference sequence). The V segment lost 5 bases and the J segment 3 bases; nucleotides outside the gene matches: 8. The RNA input was about 0.5 to 1 ug, and it was reverse transcribed with random hexamers. Each CDR3 protein gets one entry after TCRdb re-called the immunoSEQ multiplex PCR reads with MiXCR. This sample has roughly 200,000 distinct CDR3 sequences, with around 95% found just once. The TCR originated in a human donor with multiple sclerosis. The sequencing input was CD4+ T cells from PBMCs. The chain combines TRBV30 with TRBJ1-1; 8 nucleotides agree with TRBD1. The CDR3: CAWDNPTGDTEAFF. CDR3 nucleotide sequence: TGTGCCTGGGATAACCCGACAGGGGACACTGAAGCTTTCTTT.